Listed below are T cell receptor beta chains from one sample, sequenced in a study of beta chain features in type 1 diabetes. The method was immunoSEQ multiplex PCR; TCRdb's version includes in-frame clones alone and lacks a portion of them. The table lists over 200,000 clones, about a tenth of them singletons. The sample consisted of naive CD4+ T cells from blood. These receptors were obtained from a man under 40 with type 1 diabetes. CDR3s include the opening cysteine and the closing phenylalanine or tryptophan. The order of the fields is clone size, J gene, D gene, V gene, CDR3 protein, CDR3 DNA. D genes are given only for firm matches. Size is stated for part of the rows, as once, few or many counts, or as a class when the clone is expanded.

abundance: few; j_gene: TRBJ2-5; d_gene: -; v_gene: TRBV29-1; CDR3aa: CSVQQETQYF; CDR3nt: TGCAGCGTCCAACAAGAGACCCAGTACTTC
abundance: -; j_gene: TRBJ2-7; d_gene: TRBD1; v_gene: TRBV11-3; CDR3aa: CASSPTRGDRVYEQYF; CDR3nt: TGTGCCAGCAGCCCCACCCGGGGGGACAGGGTTTACGAGCAGTACTTC
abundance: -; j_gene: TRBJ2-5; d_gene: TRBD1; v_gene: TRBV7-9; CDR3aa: CASSTGQGVRETQYF; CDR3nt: TGTGCCAGCAGCACCGGACAGGGAGTTAGAGAGACCCAGTACTTC
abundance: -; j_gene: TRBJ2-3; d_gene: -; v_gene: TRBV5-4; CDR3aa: CASSLDPGRISTDTQYF; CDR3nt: TGTGCCAGCAGCTTGGATCCAGGAAGGATCTCCACAGATACGCAGTATTTT
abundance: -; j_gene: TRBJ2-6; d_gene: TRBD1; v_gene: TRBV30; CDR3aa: CASRQGPSGANVLTF; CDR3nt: TGTGCATCGAGACAGGGCCCTTCTGGGGCCAACGTCCTGACTTTC
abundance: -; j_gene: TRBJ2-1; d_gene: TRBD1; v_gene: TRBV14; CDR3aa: CASSPMGQGADEQFF; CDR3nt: TGTGCCAGCAGCCCAATGGGACAGGGGGCTGATGAGCAGTTCTTC
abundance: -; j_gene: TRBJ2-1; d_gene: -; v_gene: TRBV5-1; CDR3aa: CASSLSDRMNEQFF; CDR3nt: TGCGCCAGCAGCTTAAGTGACAGGATGAATGAGCAGTTCTTC
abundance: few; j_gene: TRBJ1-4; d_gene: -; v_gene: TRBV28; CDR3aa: CASSDTALGEKLFF; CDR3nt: TGTGCCAGCAGCGACACCGCCCTTGGTGAAAAACTGTTTTTT
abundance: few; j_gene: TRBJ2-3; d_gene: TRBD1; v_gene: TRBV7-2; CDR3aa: CASSLVARTGGGSTDTQYF; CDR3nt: TGTGCCAGCAGCTTAGTCGCTCGGACAGGGGGAGGGAGCACAGATACGCAGTATTTT
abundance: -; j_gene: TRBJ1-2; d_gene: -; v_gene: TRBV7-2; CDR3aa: CASRPLGGYGYTF; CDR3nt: TGTGCCAGCAGACCCCTGGGAGGCTATGGCTACACCTTC
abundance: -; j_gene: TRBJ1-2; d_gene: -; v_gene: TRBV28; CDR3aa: CASTSNYGYTF; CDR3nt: TGTGCCAGCACCAGTAACTATGGCTACACCTTC
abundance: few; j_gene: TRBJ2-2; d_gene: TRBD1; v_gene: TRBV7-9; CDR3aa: CASSLTGGNTGELFF; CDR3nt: TGTGCCAGCAGCCTGACAGGGGGAAACACCGGGGAGCTGTTTTTT
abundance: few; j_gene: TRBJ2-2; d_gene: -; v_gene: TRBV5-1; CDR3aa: CASSFGTPNTGELFF; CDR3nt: TGCGCCAGCAGCTTTGGTACTCCGAACACCGGGGAGCTGTTTTTT
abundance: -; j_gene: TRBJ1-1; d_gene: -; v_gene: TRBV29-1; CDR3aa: CSVVGRDTITEAFF; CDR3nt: TGCAGCGTTGTCGGCCGGGACACCATCACTGAAGCTTTCTTT
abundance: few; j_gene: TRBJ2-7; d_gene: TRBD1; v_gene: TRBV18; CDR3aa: CASSPGKGAEQYF; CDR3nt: TGTGCCAGCTCCCCCGGGAAGGGGGCAGAGCAGTACTTC
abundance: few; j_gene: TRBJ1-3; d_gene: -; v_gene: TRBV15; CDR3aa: CATSKQGNTIYF; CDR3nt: TGTGCCACCTCCAAACAGGGAAACACCATATATTTT
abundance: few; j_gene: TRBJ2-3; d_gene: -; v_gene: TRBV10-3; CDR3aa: CAISIGTSTDTQYF; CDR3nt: TGTGCCATCAGTATCGGGACTAGCACAGATACGCAGTATTTT
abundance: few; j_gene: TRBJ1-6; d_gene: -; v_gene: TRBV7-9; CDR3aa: CASSLGQLNSPLHF; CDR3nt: TGTGCCAGCAGCCTGGGACAACTTAATTCACCCCTCCACTTT
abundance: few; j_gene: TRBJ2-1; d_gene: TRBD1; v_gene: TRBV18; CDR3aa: CASSPLGQGAYNEQFF; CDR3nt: TGTGCCAGCTCACCCCTCGGACAGGGGGCTTATAATGAGCAGTTCTTC
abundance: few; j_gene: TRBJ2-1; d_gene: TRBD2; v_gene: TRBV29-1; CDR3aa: CSVAGTSGGALNEQFF; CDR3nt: TGCAGCGTGGCCGGGACTAGCGGGGGAGCCCTCAATGAGCAGTTCTTC
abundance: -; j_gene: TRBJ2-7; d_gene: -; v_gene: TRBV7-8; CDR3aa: CASSPRFSYEQYF; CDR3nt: TGTGCCAGCAGCCCGCGATTCTCCTACGAGCAGTACTTC
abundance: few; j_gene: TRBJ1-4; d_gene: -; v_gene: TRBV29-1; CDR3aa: CSVEDLTRGGEKLFF; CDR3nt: TGCAGCGTTGAAGATTTAACCAGGGGTGGTGAAAAACTGTTTTTT
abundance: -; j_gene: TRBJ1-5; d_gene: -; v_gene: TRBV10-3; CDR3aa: CAIRRDINQPQHF; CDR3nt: TGTGCCATCAGGAGGGACATCAATCAGCCCCAGCATTTT
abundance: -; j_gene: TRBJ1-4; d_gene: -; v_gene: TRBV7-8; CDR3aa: CASSSGGVAEKLFF; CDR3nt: TGTGCCAGCAGCTCCGGGGGGGTTGCAGAAAAACTGTTTTTT
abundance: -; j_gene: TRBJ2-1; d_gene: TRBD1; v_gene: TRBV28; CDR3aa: CASSLGTERGQWVNEQFF; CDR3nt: TGTGCCAGCAGCCTTGGGACAGAAAGAGGCCAATGGGTCAATGAGCAGTTCTTC
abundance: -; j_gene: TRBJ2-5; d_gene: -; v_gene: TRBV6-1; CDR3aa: CASRRETQYF; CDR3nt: TGTGCCAGCAGGCGGGAGACCCAGTACTTC